The 25 T cell receptor beta chains reported below all come from one sample, sequenced in a study of blood T cell repertoires in COVID-19. Only in-frame clones appear in the TCRdb table, and some are missing; sequencing was by immunoSEQ multiplex PCR. The table records about 39,000 clones, approximately 89% of them present only once. Sequencing was done on a sample of peripheral blood. These receptors originate from a man in his sixties with acute or convalescent COVID-19.

This sequence joins TRBV21-1 and TRBJ2-2; the table's D gene call, TRBD2, was not cross checked with the DNA. TRBV21-1 is recorded as a pseudogene. This CDR3 is 19 amino acids long. CDR3 in DNA: TGTGCCAGCAGCCTGATCTCGGGGGGGGCCTGTAAGCACACCGGGGAGCTGTTTTTT. Its translation: CASSLISGGACKHTGELFF.

As DNA, the CDR3 is TGTGCCAGCAGCTCGGACAGGTACTCCTACGAGCAGTACTTC. It encodes CASSSDRYSYEQYF. This chain uses TRBV7-2 with TRBJ2-7; 7 bases fit TRBD1. With V trimmed by 4 bases and J by 0 bases, 3 bases remained unmatched. The CDR3 sequence is 14 residues long. Germline CDR1 and CDR2: SGHTA and FQGNSA.

The V gene is TRBV2, the J gene TRBJ1-6, with 9 bases matching TRBD1. The germline CDR1 and CDR2 sequences are SNHLY and FYNNEI. V trimming: 6 bases; J trimming: 7 bases; junction bases outside the gene matches: 4. CDR3 length: 14 amino acids. In DNA form, the CDR3 reads TGTGCCAGCAGGAGGGGACAGGGAAATTCACCCCTCCACTTT. The encoded protein is CASRRGQGNSPLHF.

The V gene is TRBV30, the J gene TRBJ1-2; D unclear. The ends were cut back, 0 bases at V and 7 bases at J, with 15 bases in the middle. Germline V gene sequence: CDR1 GTSNPN, CDR2 SVGIG (reference sequence). The CDR3 is made up of 14 amino acids. The CDR3 DNA reads as TGTGCCTGGAGTGTTAACCTGTTCGGGGTTGGCTACACCTTC. It encodes CAWSVNLFGVGYTF.

The J gene is TRBJ1-2, the V gene TRBV28, with 10 bases fitting TRBD1. V dropped 4 bases and J dropped 2; count of bases not matched to a gene: 4. The V gene's germline CDR1 is MDHEN and CDR2 SYDVKM. The CDR3 runs 15 residues. CDR3 nucleotides: TGTGCCAGCAGTTCAGGGACAGGGGCGAACTATGGCTACACCTTC. Amino acids: CASSSGTGANYGYTF.

In this sample, this clone turned up once. The V and J genes are TRBV28 and TRBJ2-3, with D perhaps matching TRBD1 (6 bases). The CDR3 consists of 12 residues. Germline V CDR1 and CDR2: MDHEN, SYDVKM. CDR3 loop: CVSGARADTQYF. In DNA form, the CDR3 reads TGTGTATCAGGGGCCCGGGCAGATACGCAGTATTTT. The full variable domain, with the rest looked up from reference TRBV28 and TRBJ2-3, is DVKVTQSSRYLVKRTGEKVFLECVQDMDHENMFWYRQDPGLGLRLIYFSYDVKMKEKGDIPEGYSVSREKKERFSLILESASTNQTSMYLCVSGARADTQYFGPGTRLTVL.

The rearrangement links TRBV4-2 to TRBJ2-1; D not certain. This CDR3 region has 14 residues. Per the germline V gene, CDR1 is LGHNA and CDR2 is YNFKEQ. Trimming removed 0 bases at V and 4 bases at J, with 7 bases between. This CDR3 reads CASSQDPVYNEQFF. CDR3 coding DNA: TGTGCCAGCAGCCAAGATCCTGTATACAATGAGCAGTTCTTC.

This clone was recorded a few times. V is TRBV28 and J is TRBJ1-4; no definite D call. Germline V gene lookup returns CDR1 MDHEN and CDR2 SYDVKM. The ends were cut back, 3 bases at V and 8 bases at J, with 10 bases in the middle. The CDR3 has 13 residues. The CDR3 coding sequence is TGTGCCAGCAGTTTCGCGGGGTACGAAAAACTGTTTTTT. This encodes CASSFAGYEKLFF.

V is TRBV7-3 and J is TRBJ2-1, with 7 positions matching TRBD1. Per germline, CDR1 SGHTA and CDR2 FQGTGA. The CDR3 is 15 residues long. V was pared by 4 bases and J by 1 base, with 4 bases of the junction left unmatched. CDR3 DNA: TGTGCCAGCAGCTGGGGCAGGGGGTCCTACAATGAGCAGTTCTTC. This codes for CASSWGRGSYNEQFF.

The rearrangement joins TRBV2 to TRBJ2-3; possibly TRBD2 for D (5 bases). The V and J ends lost 2 bases and 5 bases respectively, with 17 bases between them. The CDR3 is made up of 16 amino acids. Germline values: CDR1 SNHLY, CDR2 FYNNEI. CDR3 amino acids: CASSEWRARSVDTQYF. In DNA, the CDR3 is TGTGCCAGCAGTGAATGGCGGGCCAGAAGTGTAGATACGCAGTATTTT.

The chain links TRBV5-6 to TRBJ1-1; D remains ambiguous. This CDR3 is 16 amino acids long. Trimming removed 0 bases from V and 0 bases from J, with 12 bases in between. Per germline, CDR1 SGHDT and CDR2 YYEEEE. The CDR3 protein is CASSLDPGSMNTEAFF. The CDR3 DNA follows: TGTGCCAGCAGCTTGGATCCGGGGTCCATGAACACTGAAGCTTTCTTT.

The chain recombines TRBV28 with TRBJ2-7, with 10 bases that match TRBD2. After removal of 6 bases from V and 6 bases from J, the junction contained 11 bases not matched to a gene. This CDR3 has 15 residues. Germline lookup yields CDR1 MDHEN and CDR2 SYDVKM. CDR3 amino acids: CASRMTSGPTSEQYF. The DNA of the CDR3 is TGTGCCAGCAGGATGACTAGCGGGCCGACTAGCGAGCAGTACTTC.

This chain links TRBV19 with TRBJ2-7; 8 bases line up with TRBD2. J gave up 0 bases and V 3 bases, and 13 bases lay outside the gene matches. This CDR3 has 18 residues. The germline V gene encodes CDR1 LNHDA and CDR2 SQIVND (reference sequence). The CDR3 loop is CASSMARTAGGFSYEQYF. The CDR3, as DNA: TGTGCCAGTAGTATGGCGCGCACGGCGGGAGGTTTCTCCTACGAGCAGTACTTC.

The chain is built from TRBV11-2 and TRBJ2-7; TRBD1 matches at 8 bases. The junction had 8 bases not matched to a gene; V was cut back by 5 bases and J by 2 bases. Germline CDR1 is SGHAT and CDR2 is FQNNGV. This CDR3 region has 15 residues. In nucleotides, the CDR3 is TGTGCCAGCAGCGCAGCCGGGACAGGAACCTACGAGCAGTACTTC. It encodes CASSAAGTGTYEQYF. Supplemented by reference TRBV11-2 and TRBJ2-7, the full variable domain reads EAGVAQSPRYKIIEKRQSVAFWCNPISGHATLYWYQQILGQGPKLLIQFQNNGVVDDSQLPKDRFSAERLKGVDSTLKIQPAKLEDSAVYLCASSAAGTGTYEQYFGPGTRLTVT.

The count of this clone is one. The V and J genes are TRBV7-9 and TRBJ1-4; 7 bases fit TRBD1. After removal of 5 bases from V and 4 bases from J, the junction contained 7 bases not matched to a gene. The germline gives CDR1 SEHNR, CDR2 FQNEAQ (reference sequence). This CDR3 has 15 residues. The CDR3 nucleotides are TGTGCCAGCAGCCCGGACAGGCACAGTAATGAAAAACTGTTTTTT. This translates into CASSPDRHSNEKLFF.

The chain is built from TRBV3-1 (or the pseudogene TRBV3-2) and TRBJ2-2, with D perhaps TRBD2 (6 bases). CDR1 LGHDT and CDR2 YNNKEL come from the germline V gene (reference sequence). The CDR3 has 16 residues. Trimming stripped 5 bases from V and 0 bases from J, with 13 bases between. Here the CDR3 reads CASSWVWGANTGELFF. DNA for the CDR3: TGTGCCAGCAGCTGGGTATGGGGGGCGAACACCGGGGAGCTGTTTTTT.

The chain employs TRBV30 and TRBJ1-3; D is uncertain. V was pared by 2 bases and J by 0 bases, with 8 bases between. The CDR3 sequence is 14 residues long. Germline V gene lookup returns CDR1 GTSNPN and CDR2 SVGIG (reference sequence). The CDR3 sequence: CAWSPPVSGNTIYF. CDR3 sequence (DNA): TGTGCCTGGAGTCCCCCAGTCTCTGGAAACACCATATATTTT.

The chain uses TRBV19 and TRBJ1-2; no clear D gene. Germline CDR1 reads LNHDA; CDR2 reads SQIVND (reference sequence). The CDR3 contains 13 residues. Trimming pared 7 bases from V and 4 bases from J, leaving 13 bases between. As DNA, the CDR3 is TGTGCCAGTACCTATCCAGGCAGCTATGGCTACACCTTC. It specifies CASTYPGSYGYTF.

This clone was observed a few times. V gene TRBV28 combines with J gene TRBJ1-5; tentative D call: TRBD1 (6 bases). Germline V CDR1 and CDR2: MDHEN, SYDVKM. This CDR3 contains 14 residues. V lost 6 bases and J 5 bases, leaving 14 bases between the germline ends. The CDR3 DNA sequence: TGTGCCAGCAGGCAATGGGGGGGGCATCAGCCCCAGCATTTT. It specifies CASRQWGGHQPQHF.

By proportion, this clone is medium-sized (0.01 to 0.1%). The rearrangement links TRBV11-2 to TRBJ2-3, with 11 bases fitting TRBD2. Looked up from germline, CDR1 is SGHAT and CDR2 is FQNNGV. V lost 8 bases and J lost 4; bases outside the gene matches: 11. The CDR3 length is 16 residues. The CDR3 spells CASGGLAGGFADTQYF. Here the CDR3 DNA reads TGTGCCAGCGGGGGGCTAGCGGGAGGTTTCGCAGATACGCAGTATTTT.

The chain links TRBV2 to TRBJ1-3; 8 positions agree with TRBD1. Trimming took 6 bases from V and 0 from J; bases not matched to a gene: 13. Germline lookup yields CDR1 SNHLY and CDR2 FYNNEI. This CDR3 region has 18 residues. CDR3 coding DNA: TGTGCCAGCAGCAAGGACAGGGTTGGAATAGCCTCTGGAAACACCATATATTTT. It specifies CASSKDRVGIASGNTIYF.

CDR3 amino acids: CASSEGGQGRETQYF. CDR3 in DNA: TGTGCCAGCAGTGAAGGGGGGCAGGGGCGGGAGACCCAGTACTTC. The gene calls are TRBV6-1 and TRBJ2-5; tentatively, D is TRBD1 (6 bases). The germline V gene has CDR1 MNHNS and CDR2 SASEGT. The V end lost 1 base, the J end lost 5 bases, and 14 bases lay between the germline ends. The CDR3 length is 15 residues.

J is TRBJ2-3 and V is TRBV7-9; D perhaps matches TRBD2 (5 bases). V lost 2 bases, J lost 6 bases, and 15 bases lay in between. There are 15 residues in the CDR3. Germline V gives CDR1 SEHNR, CDR2 FQNEAQ (reference sequence). The CDR3 here is CASSLTDSPADTQYF. The CDR3 DNA is TGTGCCAGCAGCTTAACGGACTCCCCCGCGGATACGCAGTATTTT.

V is TRBV19 and J is TRBJ2-5; D might be TRBD2 (6 bases). CDR3 size: 13 residues. The germline V and J ends were trimmed by 7 bases and 5 bases, with 14 bases remaining between them. Germline-derived CDR1 and CDR2 are LNHDA and SQIVND (reference sequence). Here the CDR3 reads CASKGRGRETQYF. The CDR3 nucleotides are TGTGCCAGTAAAGGGCGGGGCAGGGAGACCCAGTACTTC.

This clone was found once. The chain uses TRBV10-2 and TRBJ2-7; TRBD2 matches at 13 bases. This CDR3 has 17 amino acids. V was pared by 3 bases and J by 5 bases, with 10 bases of the junction left unmatched. Germline CDR1 and CDR2: WSHSY and SAAADI. This CDR3 reads CASSDPGLAGRRNEQYF. Written as DNA, the CDR3 is TGCGCCAGCAGTGATCCGGGACTAGCGGGGAGGAGGAACGAGCAGTACTTC.